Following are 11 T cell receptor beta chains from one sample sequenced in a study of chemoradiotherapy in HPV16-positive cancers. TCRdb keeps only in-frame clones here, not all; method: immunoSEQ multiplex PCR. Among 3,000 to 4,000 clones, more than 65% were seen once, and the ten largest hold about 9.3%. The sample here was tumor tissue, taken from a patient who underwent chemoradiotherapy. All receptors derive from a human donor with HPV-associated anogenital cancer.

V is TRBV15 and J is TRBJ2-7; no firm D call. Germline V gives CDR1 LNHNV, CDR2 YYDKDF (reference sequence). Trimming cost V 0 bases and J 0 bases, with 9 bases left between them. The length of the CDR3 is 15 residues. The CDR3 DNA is TGTGCCACCAGCAGAGATCCGTCCTCCTCCTACGAGCAGTACTTC. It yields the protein CATSRDPSSSYEQYF.

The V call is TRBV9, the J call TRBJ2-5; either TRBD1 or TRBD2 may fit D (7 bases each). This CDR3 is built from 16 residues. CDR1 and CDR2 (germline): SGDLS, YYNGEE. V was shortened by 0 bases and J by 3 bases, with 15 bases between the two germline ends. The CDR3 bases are TGTGCCAGCAGCGTAGCCCCAGGGGGAGGGAAAGAGACCCAGTACTTC. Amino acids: CASSVAPGGGKETQYF.

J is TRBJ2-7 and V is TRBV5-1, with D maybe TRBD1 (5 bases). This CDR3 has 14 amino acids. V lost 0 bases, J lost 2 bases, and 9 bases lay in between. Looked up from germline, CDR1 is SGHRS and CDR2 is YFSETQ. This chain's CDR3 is CASSLEGRAYEQYF. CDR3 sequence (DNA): TGCGCCAGCAGCTTGGAGGGGCGAGCCTACGAGCAGTACTTC.

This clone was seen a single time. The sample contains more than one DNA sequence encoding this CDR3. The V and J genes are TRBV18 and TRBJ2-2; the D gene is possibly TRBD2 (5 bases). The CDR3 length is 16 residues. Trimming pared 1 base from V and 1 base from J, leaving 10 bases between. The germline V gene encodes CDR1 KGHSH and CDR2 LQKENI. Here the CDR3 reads CASSPLEGGNTGELFF. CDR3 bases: TGTGCCAGCTCACCACTCGAGGGTGGGAACACCGGGGAGCTGTTTTTT.

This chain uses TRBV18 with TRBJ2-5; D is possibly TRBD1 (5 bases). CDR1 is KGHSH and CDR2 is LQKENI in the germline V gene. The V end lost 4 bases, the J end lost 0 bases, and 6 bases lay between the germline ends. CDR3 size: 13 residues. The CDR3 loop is CASSRGHQETQYF. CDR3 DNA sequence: TGTGCCAGCTCACGGGGCCACCAAGAGACCCAGTACTTC.

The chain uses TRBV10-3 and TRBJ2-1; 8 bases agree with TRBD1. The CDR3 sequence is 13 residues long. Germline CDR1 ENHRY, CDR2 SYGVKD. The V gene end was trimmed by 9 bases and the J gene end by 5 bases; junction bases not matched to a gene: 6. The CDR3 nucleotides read TGTGCCATTGGGACAGGAGGAGACAATGAGCAGTTCTTC. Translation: CAIGTGGDNEQFF.

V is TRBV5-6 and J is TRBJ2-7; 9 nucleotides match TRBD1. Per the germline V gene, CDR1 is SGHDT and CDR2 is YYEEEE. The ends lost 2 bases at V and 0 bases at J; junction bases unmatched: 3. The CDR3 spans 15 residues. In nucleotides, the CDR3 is TGTGCCAGCAGCTTAACGGGACAGGGCTCCTACGAGCAGTACTTC. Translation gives CASSLTGQGSYEQYF.

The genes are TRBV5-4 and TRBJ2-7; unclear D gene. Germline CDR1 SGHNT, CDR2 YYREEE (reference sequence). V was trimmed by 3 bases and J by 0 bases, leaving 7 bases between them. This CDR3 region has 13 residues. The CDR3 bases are TGTGCCAGCAGCTCCGACATCTCCTACGAGCAGTACTTC. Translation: CASSSDISYEQYF.

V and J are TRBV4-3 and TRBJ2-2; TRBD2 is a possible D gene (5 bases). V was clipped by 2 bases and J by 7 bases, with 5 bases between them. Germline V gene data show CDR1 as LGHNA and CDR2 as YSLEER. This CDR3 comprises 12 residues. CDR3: CASSQRDGELFF. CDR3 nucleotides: TGCGCCAGCAGCCAACGGGACGGGGAGCTGTTTTTT.

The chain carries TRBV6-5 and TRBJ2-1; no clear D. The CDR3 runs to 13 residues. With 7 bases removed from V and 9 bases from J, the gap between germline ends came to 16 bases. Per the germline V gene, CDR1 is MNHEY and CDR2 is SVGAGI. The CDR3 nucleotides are TGTGCCAGCACTACGTCCCCCGCAAGTGAGCAGTTCTTC. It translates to CASTTSPASEQFF.

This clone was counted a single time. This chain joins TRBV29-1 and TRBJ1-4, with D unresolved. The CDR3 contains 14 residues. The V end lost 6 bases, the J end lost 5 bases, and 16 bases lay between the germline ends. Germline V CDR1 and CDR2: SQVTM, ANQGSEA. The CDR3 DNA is TGCAGCGTCGGATCCAAAGGTACCAATGAAAAACTGTTTTTT. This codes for CSVGSKGTNEKLFF.